A selection of T cell receptor beta chains follows, all from one sample in a study of blood T cell repertoires in COVID-19. The protocol was immunoSEQ multiplex PCR, while the TCRdb copy is restricted to in-frame clones and leaves out a portion. The table includes fewer than 300,000 clones, 80% to 95% detected once. Input material: peripheral blood. The source of these receptors is a woman in her twenties or thirties with COVID-19, enrolled during active disease. Both conserved end residues are part of each CDR3. Fields, in order: V gene, D gene, J gene, clone size, CDR3 DNA, CDR3 protein. D genes are given only for firm matches. Not every row has a clone size; where given, it reads once, few, many or a size class.

>TRBV11-3|.|TRBJ1-1|once
TGTGCCAGCAGCTTAGACAGGGGTGAAGCTTTCTTT
CASSLDRGEAFF
>TRBV9|TRBD1|TRBJ2-7|.
TGTGCCAGCAGCGGGGGACAGGTCTCCTACGAGCAGTACTTC
CASSGGQVSYEQYF
>TRBV19|TRBD2|TRBJ2-7|.
TGTGCCAGTAGTACGTTAGCGGGTTATGAGCAGTACTTC
CASSTLAGYEQYF
>TRBV5-1|TRBD2|TRBJ2-1|once
TGCGCCAGCAGCTTGCGGGTAGCGGGAGCAGGTGAGCAGTTCTTC
CASSLRVAGAGEQFF
>TRBV7-2|.|TRBJ1-1|once
TGTGCCAGCAGCTTGAGGGATCAAGCTTTCTTT
CASSLRDQAFF
>TRBV19|.|TRBJ1-1|.
TGTGCCAGTAGTATGCGACCCCTCGAGGCTGAAGCTTTCTTT
CASSMRPLEAEAFF
>TRBV3-1/TRBV3-2|TRBD2|TRBJ2-7|.
TGTGCCAGCAGCCAAGCCGGCGGGAGAGCGGGCGAGCAGTACTTC
CASSQAGGRAGEQYF
>TRBV28|.|TRBJ2-1|.
TGTGCCAGCAGATCCGGGACAAGAATGAACAATGAGCAGTTCTTC
CASRSGTRMNNEQFF
>TRBV9|TRBD2|TRBJ2-7|.
TGTGCCAGCAGCCTGACTAGCGGGAGTGTCTACGAGCAGTACTTC
CASSLTSGSVYEQYF
>TRBV6-1|.|TRBJ1-6|.
TGTGCCAGCAGTGATCCAGGGATACCCCTCCACTTT
CASSDPGIPLHF
>TRBV11-2|TRBD1|TRBJ1-5|.
TGTGCCAGCAGCTTAGGGACAGGGGGCAATCAGCCCCAGCATTTT
CASSLGTGGNQPQHF
>TRBV28|.|TRBJ2-6|.
TGTGCCAGCAGGGTCCCCCAGGGTTCAGCGTCTGGGGCCAACGTCCTGACTTTC
CASRVPQGSASGANVLTF
>TRBV7-2|.|TRBJ2-1|.
TGTGCCAGCAGCTTAGAAGTACAGTTGTACAATGAGCAGTTCTTC
CASSLEVQLYNEQFF
>TRBV28|TRBD2|TRBJ2-2|.
TGTGCCAGCCGGGACCGGACTAGCGGGAGGGCCGGCACCGGGGAGCTGTTTTTT
CASRDRTSGRAGTGELFF
>TRBV6-5|.|TRBJ2-7|.
TGTGCCAGCAGTTACCTATTCACAGGAACCTACGAGCAGTACTTC
CASSYLFTGTYEQYF
>TRBV19|TRBD2|TRBJ2-1|.
TGTGCCAGTAGGCAGCGGGGCTCCTACAATGAGCAGTTCTTC
CASRQRGSYNEQFF